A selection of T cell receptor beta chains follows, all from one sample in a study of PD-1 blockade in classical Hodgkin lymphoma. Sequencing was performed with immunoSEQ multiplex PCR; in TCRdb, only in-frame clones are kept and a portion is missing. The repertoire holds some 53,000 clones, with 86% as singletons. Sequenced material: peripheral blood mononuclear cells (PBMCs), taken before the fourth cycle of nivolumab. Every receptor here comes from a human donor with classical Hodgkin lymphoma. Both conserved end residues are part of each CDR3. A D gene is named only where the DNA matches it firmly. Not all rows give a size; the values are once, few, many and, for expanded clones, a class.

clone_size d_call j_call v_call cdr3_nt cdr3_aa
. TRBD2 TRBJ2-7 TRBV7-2 TGTGCCAGCAGCCCCAGGACTAGCGGAGGGGCGGGTGAGCAGTACTTC CASSPRTSGGAGEQYF
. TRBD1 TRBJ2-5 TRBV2 TGTGCCAGCAGCGGCCGACAGGGAGCGGAGACCCAGTACTTC CASSGRQGAETQYF
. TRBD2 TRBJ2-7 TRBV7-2 TGTGCCAGCAGCTTAAGGGGAGGGGAACCCTACGAGCAGTACTTC CASSLRGGEPYEQYF
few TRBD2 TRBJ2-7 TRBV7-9 TGTGCCAGCAGCTTAGGTGGCGGGGGGACTCGCGAGCAGTACTTC CASSLGGGGTREQYF
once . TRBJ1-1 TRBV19 TGTGCCTCTCAGGACAGATTGAACACTGAAGCTTTCTTT CASQDRLNTEAFF
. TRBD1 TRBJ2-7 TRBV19 TGTGCCAGTAGTATGCGAGGGGGCCCTACCTACGAGCAGTACTTC CASSMRGGPTYEQYF
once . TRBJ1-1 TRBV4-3 TGCGCCAGCAGCCAAGATACGGGTCAGGGGAACACTGAAGCTTTCTTT CASSQDTGQGNTEAFF
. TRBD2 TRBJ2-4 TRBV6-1 TGTGCCAGCAGTGCCCTGACTAGCGGGATGTCCCCTGACATTCAGTACTTC CASSALTSGMSPDIQYF
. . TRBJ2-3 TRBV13 TGTGCCAGCAGCCAATTTTCGGCAGGCACAGATACGCAGTATTTT CASSQFSAGTDTQYF
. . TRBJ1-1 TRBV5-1 TGCGCCAGCAGCTTGGCGGGGGGGAACACTGAAGCTTTCTTT CASSLAGGNTEAFF
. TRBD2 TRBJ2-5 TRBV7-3 TGTGCCAGCAGCCGGATGCGGGGGGGCGTGGAGACCCAGTACTTC CASSRMRGGVETQYF
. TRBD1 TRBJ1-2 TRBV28 TGTGCCAGCAGTTTATCGGTAGGGGGCTTCGACTATGGCTACACCTTC CASSLSVGGFDYGYTF
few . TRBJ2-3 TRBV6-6 TGTGCCAGCAGTTACACCGGTCGTTCCACAGATACGCAGTATTTT CASSYTGRSTDTQYF
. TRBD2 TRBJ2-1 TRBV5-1 TGCGCCAGCAGCTTGGAGGGGACTAGCGGTACGTTCTTC CASSLEGTSGTFF
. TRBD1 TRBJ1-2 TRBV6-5 TGTGCCAGCAGTGAGACAGGGGGCGGCTATGGCTACACCTTC CASSETGGGYGYTF
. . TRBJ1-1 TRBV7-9 TGTGCCAGCAGCTTAGTAAGGGGAACGAACACTGAAGCTTTCTTT CASSLVRGTNTEAFF
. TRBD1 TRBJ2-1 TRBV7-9 TGTGCCAGCAGCCTATCATTGAGGACAGGGGGCTTGGTAGCCGCTGAGCAGTTCTTC CASSLSLRTGGLVAAEQFF
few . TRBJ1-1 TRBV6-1 TGTGCCAGCAGTGTTTCCGGGAAAACTGAAGCTTTCTTT CASSVSGKTEAFF
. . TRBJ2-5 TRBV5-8 TGTGCCAGCAGCTTAGAAGAGACCCAGTACTTC CASSLEETQYF
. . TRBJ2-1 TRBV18 TGTGCCAGCTCACCACCCCCGGACAATGAGCAGTTCTTC CASSPPPDNEQFF
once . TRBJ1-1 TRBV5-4 TGTGCCAGCAGCCCCTTAAGGATGAACACTGAAGCTTTCTTT CASSPLRMNTEAFF
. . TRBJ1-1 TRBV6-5 TGTGCCAGCAGTTACTCGGCCAACACTGAAGCTTTCTTT CASSYSANTEAFF
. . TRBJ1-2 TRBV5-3 TGTGCCAGAAGCTTGAAACAGGAGGGGTCCTATGGCTACACCTTC CARSLKQEGSYGYTF
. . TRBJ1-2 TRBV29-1 TGCAGCGTTGGGGGGCTCTATGGCTACACCTTC CSVGGLYGYTF
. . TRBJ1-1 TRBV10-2 TGCGCCAGCATAGGACCGGGACACCGAGTGGCTGAAGCTTTCTTT CASIGPGHRVAEAFF
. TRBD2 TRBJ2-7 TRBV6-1 TGTGCCAGCAGGGTCTCCGCGGGAGGGTACGAGCAGTACTTC CASRVSAGGYEQYF
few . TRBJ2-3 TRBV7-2 TGTGCCAGCAGCTACACAGATACGCAGTATTTT CASSYTDTQYF
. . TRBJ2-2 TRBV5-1 TGCGCCAGCAATGCCCCTACGAACCACTTCGCGAACACCGGGGAGCTGTTTTTT CASNAPTNHFANTGELFF
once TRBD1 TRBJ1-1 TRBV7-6 TGTGCCAGCAGCAATTACAGGGGTGGGAACACTGAAGCTTTCTTT CASSNYRGGNTEAFF
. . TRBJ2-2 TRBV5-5 TGTGCCAGCAGTTCTGACAGCCCGAACACCGGGGAGCTGTTTTTT CASSSDSPNTGELFF
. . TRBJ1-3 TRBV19 TGTGCCAGTAGTATACAGGACTCTGGAAACACCATATATTTT CASSIQDSGNTIYF
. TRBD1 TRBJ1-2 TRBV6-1 TGTGCCAGCAGCCGGGACAGCAACTATGGCTACACCTTC CASSRDSNYGYTF
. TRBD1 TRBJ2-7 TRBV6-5 TGTGCCAGCAAACGGGACAGTAACCCCTACGAGCAGTACTTC CASKRDSNPYEQYF
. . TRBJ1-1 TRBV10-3 TGTGCCATCAGTGAGGTACAGAGCCTTCAAGCTTTCTTT CAISEVQSLQAFF
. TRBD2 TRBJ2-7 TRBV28 TGTGCCAGCAGTTTCCAGCGGGGTCTCTCCTACGAGCAGTACTTC CASSFQRGLSYEQYF
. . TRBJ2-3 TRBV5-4 TGTGCCAGCACCCCGAGAGACACAGATACGCAGTATTTT CASTPRDTDTQYF
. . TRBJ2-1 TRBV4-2 TGTGCCAGCAGCCAAGAGGCAGAGTACAATGAGCAGTTCTTC CASSQEAEYNEQFF
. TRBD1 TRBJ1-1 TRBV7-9 TGTGCCAGCAGCTTAGGAGACAGGGGAACTGAAGCTTTCTTT CASSLGDRGTEAFF